This record covers a single TCR beta chain. No antigen is known for it. This entry comes from a study of cytomegalovirus exposure and HLA in healthy donors. Study as a whole: Among the roughly 400 donors who were genotyped, about 84% fell in the genetic ancestry cluster that is associated with self-reported Caucasian donors.

The PCR was carried out with 60 Vbeta primers and 13 Jbeta primers. Data came from immunoSEQ multiplex PCR; TCRdb stores just in-frame clones and leaves some out. The sample has some 120,000 clones, more than 75% seen once. General observations from the study: V segments that were indistinguishable, TRBV6-2 and TRBV6-3 among them, were omitted from analysis. A few chains linked to CMV were shown in vitro to be specific for CMV antigens.

Trimming took off 3 bases at V and 0 bases at J, with 6 bases between the two ends. Germline assignment: CDR1 SGHTA and CDR2 FQGNSA. The CDR3 is 14 amino acids. The receptor was derived from a man between 40 and 49 years old in good health and CMV-seronegative. The rearrangement links TRBV7-2 to TRBJ1-3, with D maybe TRBD1 (5 bases). What was sequenced was PBMCs. The CDR3 protein is CASSFDSSGNTIYF. The CDR3 DNA sequence: TGTGCCAGCAGCTTCGACAGCTCTGGAAACACCATATATTTT.